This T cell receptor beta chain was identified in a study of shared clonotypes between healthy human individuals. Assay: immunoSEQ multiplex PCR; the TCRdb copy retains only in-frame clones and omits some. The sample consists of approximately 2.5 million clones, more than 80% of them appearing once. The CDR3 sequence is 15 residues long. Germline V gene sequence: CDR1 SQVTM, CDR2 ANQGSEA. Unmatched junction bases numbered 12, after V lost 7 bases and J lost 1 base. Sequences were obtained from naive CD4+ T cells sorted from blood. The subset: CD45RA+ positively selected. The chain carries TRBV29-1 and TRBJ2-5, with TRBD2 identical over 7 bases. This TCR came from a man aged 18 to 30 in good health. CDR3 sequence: CSAAGAGPLQETQYF. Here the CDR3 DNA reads TGCAGCGCCGCCGGAGCGGGGCCCCTCCAAGAGACCCAGTACTTC.